A selection of T cell receptor beta chains follows, all from one sample in a study of T cell changes during pregnancy in multiple sclerosis. Assay used: immunoSEQ multiplex PCR; TCRdb lists only in-frame clones, some missing. The table has tens of thousands of clones, roughly nine tenths seen once. The sequences come from CD4+ T cells from peripheral blood mononuclear cells, collected in the second trimester of pregnancy. All receptors derive from a female donor with multiple sclerosis, enrolled in a pregnancy study. The CDR3 runs from the conserved cysteine through the conserved F or W. D genes are given only for firm matches. Clone size appears in some rows only: once, few, many, or a class for an expanded clone.

J gene | V gene | clone size | D gene | CDR3 protein | CDR3 DNA
TRBJ1-4 | TRBV2 | . | . | CASTRTNEKLFF | TGTGCCAGCACACGGACTAATGAAAAACTGTTTTTT
TRBJ1-6 | TRBV5-4 | few | . | CASSLVGVGSPLHF | TGTGCCAGCAGCTTGGTAGGGGTTGGTTCACCCCTCCACTTT
TRBJ1-6 | TRBV18 | few | TRBD1 | CASSSQQGHNSPLHF | TGTGCCAGCTCATCACAACAGGGGCACAATTCACCCCTCCACTTT
TRBJ1-6 | TRBV18 | . | . | CASSSGGFGSPLHF | TGTGCCAGCTCCTCGGGAGGGTTCGGCTCACCCCTCCACTTT
TRBJ2-7 | TRBV30 | . | TRBD1 | CAWSEGKKGQPF | TGTGCCTGGAGTGAAGGCAAAAAGGGACAGCCTTTC
TRBJ2-1 | TRBV28 | . | . | CASSLPGLDNEQFF | TGTGCCAGCAGTTTACCGGGACTCGACAATGAGCAGTTCTTC
TRBJ1-4 | TRBV6-1 | . | . | CASSEAQGYEKLFF | TGTGCCAGCAGTGAGGCACAGGGCTATGAAAAACTGTTTTTT
TRBJ1-2 | TRBV19 | . | TRBD1 | CASLGTGGTIYGYTF | TGTGCCAGTCTCGGGACAGGGGGCACTATCTATGGCTACACCTTC
TRBJ2-1 | TRBV5-1 | . | TRBD2 | CASSLSAGGGYNEQFF | TGCGCCAGCAGCTTGTCAGCGGGGGGGGGCTACAATGAGCAGTTCTTC
TRBJ2-5 | TRBV6-5 | once | . | CASSYSRQETQYF | TGTGCCAGCAGTTACTCGCGGCAAGAGACCCAGTACTTC
TRBJ1-2 | TRBV2 | . | . | CASIIVRSQGYTF | TGTGCCAGCATTATTGTTAGGAGTCAAGGCTACACCTTC
TRBJ2-7 | TRBV18 | . | . | CASSRGGSYEQYF | TGTGCCAGCTCAAGGGGGGGCTCCTACGAGCAGTACTTC
TRBJ2-5 | TRBV7-2 | . | TRBD2 | CASSFSGLGQETQYF | TGTGCCAGCAGCTTTTCCGGACTAGGCCAAGAGACCCAGTACTTC
TRBJ1-1 | TRBV4-2 | . | TRBD1 | CASSLRDSRNTEAFF | TGTGCCAGCAGCCTAAGGGACAGCAGAAACACTGAAGCTTTCTTT
TRBJ1-2 | TRBV6-1 | . | TRBD1 | CASSEAWTGDVTYGYTF | TGTGCCAGCAGTGAAGCGTGGACAGGGGACGTTACCTATGGCTACACCTTC
TRBJ2-3 | TRBV2 | . | TRBD2 | CASRVRLAGGQIDTQYF | TGTGCCAGCAGAGTGAGGCTAGCGGGGGGGCAGATAGATACGCAGTATTTT
TRBJ1-1 | TRBV6-5 | . | . | CASHPIGLTEAFF | TGTGCCAGCCACCCTATCGGTCTTACTGAAGCTTTCTTT
TRBJ1-1 | TRBV10-3 | . | . | CAISEPEGWRNTEAFF | TGTGCCATCAGTGAGCCCGAGGGATGGAGGAACACTGAAGCTTTCTTT
TRBJ2-1 | TRBV7-3 | . | TRBD1 | CASSSPDRVGEQFF | TGTGCCAGCAGCTCCCCTGACAGGGTTGGTGAGCAGTTCTTC
TRBJ2-1 | TRBV5-1 | once | TRBD1 | CASSQLPGGNTDEQFF | TGCGCCAGCAGCCAGCTTCCAGGGGGCAATACCGATGAGCAGTTCTTC
TRBJ1-4 | TRBV7-9 | . | TRBD1 | CASCTTGLHEKLFF | TGTGCCAGCTGTACGACAGGGCTCCATGAAAAACTGTTTTTT
TRBJ2-7 | TRBV5-1 | . | TRBD1 | CASRTGFSVLEQYF | TGCGCCAGCCGGACAGGTTTTTCGGTTTTGGAGCAGTACTTC
TRBJ2-1 | TRBV19 | . | TRBD1 | CASSIVQGSYNEQFF | TGTGCCAGTAGTATAGTACAGGGGAGCTACAATGAGCAGTTCTTC
TRBJ1-2 | TRBV28 | . | . | CASRPGTYGYTF | TGTGCCAGCAGACCAGGCACCTATGGCTACACCTTC
TRBJ2-7 | TRBV9 | . | . | CASSVEAGGSSYEQYF | TGTGCCAGCAGCGTAGAGGCAGGGGGGTCGTCCTACGAGCAGTACTTC
TRBJ2-5 | TRBV5-1 | . | TRBD2 | CASSLGDSGGRETQYF | TGCGCCAGCAGCTTGGGTGATAGCGGGGGCCGGGAGACCCAGTACTTC
TRBJ2-7 | TRBV15 | . | TRBD1 | CATRGRDRGYEQYF | TGTGCCACTCGAGGAAGGGACAGAGGTTACGAGCAGTACTTC
TRBJ1-5 | TRBV25-1 | . | TRBD1 | CASSPTGAQPQHF | TGTGCCAGCAGTCCAACAGGGGCTCAGCCCCAGCATTTT
TRBJ2-7 | TRBV2 | . | TRBD1 | CASTGGYEQYF | TGTGCCAGCACAGGGGGTTACGAGCAGTACTTC
TRBJ2-7 | TRBV7-8 | . | . | CASSLVAEYYEQYF | TGTGCCAGCAGCTTAGTCGCGGAGTACTACGAGCAGTACTTC
TRBJ1-5 | TRBV7-8 | few | TRBD1 | CASSLRDPRDRQPQHF | TGTGCCAGCAGCTTACGGGACCCCAGGGACAGGCAGCCCCAGCATTTT
TRBJ2-5 | TRBV9 | once | TRBD1 | CASSTQGAGETQYF | TGTGCCAGCAGTACACAGGGGGCTGGGGAGACCCAGTACTTC
TRBJ1-1 | TRBV2 | once | . | CASTGMSGTEAFF | TGTGCCAGCACAGGAATGTCAGGGACTGAAGCTTTCTTT
TRBJ1-4 | TRBV4-2 | . | TRBD1 | CASSQDGGQSYEKLFF | TGTGCCAGCAGCCAAGATGGGGGACAGAGTTATGAAAAACTGTTTTTT
TRBJ2-7 | TRBV21-1 | . | . | CASSLLGYEQYF | TGTGCCAGCAGCCTTCTCGGTTACGAGCAGTACTTC
TRBJ1-1 | TRBV28 | . | . | CASSNREGTEAFF | TGTGCCAGCAGCAACAGAGAGGGCACTGAAGCTTTCTTT
TRBJ2-7 | TRBV2 | . | TRBD2 | CASRPERGRYEQYF | TGTGCCAGCAGGCCAGAGCGGGGGAGGTACGAGCAGTACTTC
TRBJ1-6 | TRBV5-1 | . | TRBD1 | CASSSAGTGAANYNSPLHF | TGCGCCAGCAGCTCCGCCGGGACAGGGGCCGCGAACTATAATTCACCCCTCCACTTT
TRBJ2-1 | TRBV5-1 | . | . | CASSGEVDEQFF | TGCGCCAGCAGCGGGGAGGTGGACGAGCAGTTCTTC
TRBJ2-6 | TRBV18 | . | . | CASSLEALPGANVLTF | TGTGCCAGCTCATTGGAGGCGCTGCCCGGGGCCAACGTCCTGACTTTC
TRBJ1-6 | TRBV7-9 | . | . | CASSLRQEDSPLHF | TGTGCCAGCAGCTTAAGGCAGGAGGATTCACCCCTCCACTTT
TRBJ1-4 | TRBV2 | . | . | CASSEGVTPNEKLFF | TGTGCCAGCAGTGAAGGGGTGACACCTAATGAAAAACTGTTTTTT
TRBJ2-5 | TRBV7-9 | . | . | CASSFSGAQETQYF | TGTGCCAGCAGCTTTTCAGGCGCTCAAGAGACCCAGTACTTC
TRBJ1-2 | TRBV5-6 | . | TRBD1 | CASSPGTGDYGYTF | TGTGCCAGCAGCCCCGGGACAGGGGACTATGGCTACACCTTC
TRBJ2-3 | TRBV4-2 | few | TRBD2 | CASSHEPLAGQDTQYF | TGTGCCAGCAGCCACGAGCCGCTAGCGGGCCAAGATACGCAGTATTTT
TRBJ2-3 | TRBV11-2 | . | TRBD2 | CASSLILAGDTDTQYF | TGTGCCAGCAGCTTAATACTAGCGGGGGACACAGATACGCAGTATTTT
TRBJ1-1 | TRBV30 | . | . | CAWSRGFLSNTEAFF | TGTGCCTGGAGTCGAGGCTTCCTCAGCAACACTGAAGCTTTCTTT
TRBJ2-1 | TRBV6-1 | . | . | CASSEAGEGGEQFF | TGTGCCAGCAGTGAAGCGGGGGAGGGGGGTGAGCAGTTCTTC
TRBJ1-6 | TRBV7-7 | . | . | CASSLGVQGLYNSPLHF | TGTGCTAGCAGCTTAGGAGTCCAGGGCCTCTATAATTCACCCCTCCACTTT
TRBJ2-1 | TRBV10-1 | . | TRBD2 | CASSDLAGGPRDEQFF | TGCGCCAGCAGTGATCTAGCGGGGGGGCCTCGGGATGAGCAGTTCTTC
TRBJ1-2 | TRBV7-9 | . | . | CASSLGTADYGYTF | TGTGCCAGCAGCTTAGGGACAGCAGACTATGGCTACACCTTC
TRBJ1-4 | TRBV4-1 | few | . | CASSQEIQGRGEKLFF | TGCGCCAGCAGCCAAGAGATCCAGGGTCGTGGTGAAAAACTGTTTTTT
TRBJ2-5 | TRBV7-2 | . | . | CASSPARNQETQYF | TGTGCCAGCAGCCCCGCGAGAAATCAAGAGACCCAGTACTTC
TRBJ1-2 | TRBV6-1 | . | TRBD1 | CASSVRQGPYGYTF | TGTGCCAGCAGTGTCCGACAGGGACCCTATGGCTACACCTTC
TRBJ2-3 | TRBV5-6 | . | . | CASSLAQGSDTQYF | TGTGCCAGCAGCTTGGCACAGGGATCAGATACGCAGTATTTT